This passage covers 8 T cell receptor beta chains from one sample sequenced in a study of blood T cell repertoires in COVID-19. Clones were sequenced by immunoSEQ multiplex PCR, and TCRdb holds only the in-frame ones, with some missing. Of about 150,000 clones listed, over 75% are singletons. The sample consisted of peripheral blood. These receptors originate from a woman in her forties or fifties with acute or convalescent COVID-19.

This clone was seen only once. The CDR3 protein is CASNPSGGRVQYF. In nucleotides, the CDR3 is TGTGCCAGCAACCCTAGCGGGGGCCGGGTCCAGTACTTC. V usage is TRBV2 and J usage is TRBJ2-5, with 10 nucleotides matching TRBD2. The CDR3 length is 13 residues. The V and J ends lost 7 bases and 10 bases, in that order; junction bases with no gene match: 9. Germline CDR1 is SNHLY and CDR2 is FYNNEI.

The V and J genes are TRBV7-2 and TRBJ2-2, with 7 positions matching TRBD2. Germline V gene lookup returns CDR1 SGHTA and CDR2 FQGNSA. The CDR3 is made up of 16 amino acids. The trim removed 2 bases at V and 3 bases at J, leaving 6 bases unmatched. The CDR3 protein is CASSLTRGGDTGELFF. The CDR3 nucleotides are TGTGCCAGCAGCTTAACCCGGGGAGGGGACACCGGGGAGCTGTTTTTT.

The chain combines TRBV9 with TRBJ2-3; 10 bases agree with TRBD1. The CDR3 loop spans 15 amino acids. Germline V gene lookup returns CDR1 SGDLS and CDR2 YYNGEE. V was pared by 4 bases and J by 3 bases, with 5 bases of the junction left unmatched. Here the CDR3 DNA reads TGTGCCAGCAGCCCATCGGGACAGGGGACAGATACGCAGTATTTT. This codes for CASSPSGQGTDTQYF.

CDR3 sequence: CASSWGGTGEEEQYF. The CDR3 DNA is TGTGCCAGCAGCTGGGGGGGGACAGGGGAGGAGGAGCAGTACTTC. The chain has TRBV7-2 and TRBJ2-7, with TRBD1 matching 10 bases. The CDR3 has 15 residues. The V and J ends lost 4 bases and 7 bases, in that order; junction bases with no gene match: 10. Germline CDR1 SGHTA, CDR2 FQGNSA. Supplemented by reference TRBV7-2 and TRBJ2-7, the full variable domain reads GAGVSQSPSNKVTEKGKDVELRCDPISGHTALYWYRQSLGQGLEFLIYFQGNSAPDKSGLPSDRFSAERTGGSVSTLTIQRTQQEDSAVYLCASSWGGTGEEEQYFGPGTRLTVT.

The J gene is TRBJ1-1, the V gene TRBV2; 9 nucleotides align to TRBD1. CDR1 is SNHLY, CDR2 FYNNEI, per germline. CDR3 size: 14 residues. Trimming cost V 7 bases and J 4 bases; bases outside gene matches: 7. CDR3: CASMRDREGTEAFF. CDR3 bases: TGTGCCAGCATGAGGGACAGGGAGGGCACTGAAGCTTTCTTT. The full variable domain, in which reference TRBV2 and TRBJ1-1 provide the parts outside the CDR3, is EPEVTQTPSHQVTQMGQEVILRCVPISNHLYFYWYRQILGQKVEFLVSFYNNEISEKSEIFDDQFSVERPDGSNFTLKIRSTKLEDSAMYFCASMRDREGTEAFFGQGTRLTVV.

This clone was picked up one time. Other DNA sequences in the same sample also yield this CDR3. The chain recombines TRBV19 with TRBJ1-1; tentatively, D is TRBD1 (6 bases). Germline CDR1 LNHDA, CDR2 SQIVND (reference sequence). The CDR3 has 14 residues. The V end was cut by 3 bases, the J end by 5 bases, with 13 bases between. The CDR3 spells CASSMGGGGTEAFF. For the CDR3, the DNA is TGTGCCAGTAGTATGGGAGGGGGTGGGACTGAAGCTTTCTTT.

This sequence joins TRBV30 and TRBJ1-6; D remains unclear. V lost 3 bases and J lost 3, with 18 bases in between. The CDR3 is 17 amino acids. Germline assignment: CDR1 GTSNPN and CDR2 SVGIG (reference sequence). The CDR3 DNA reads as TGTGCCTGGAGAGATAGCGGACGGAGTTTCTATAATTCACCCCTCCACTTT. Amino acids: CAWRDSGRSFYNSPLHF.

The CDR3 region is CASSRQRDSHEQYF. The CDR3 nucleotides read TGTGCCAGCAGCCGACAAAGGGACAGTCACGAGCAGTACTTC. The rearrangement joins TRBV11-1 to TRBJ2-7; 7 nucleotides align to TRBD1. CDR1 and CDR2 (germline): SGHAT, FQDESV (reference sequence). V shed 5 bases and J 5 bases; nucleotides not matched to a gene: 9. This CDR3 spans 14 amino acids. Full variable domain (remainder filled in from reference TRBV11-1 and TRBJ2-7): EAEVAQSPRYKITEKSQAVAFWCDPISGHATLYWYRQILGQGPELLVQFQDESVVDDSQLPKDRFSAERLKGVDSTLKIQPAELGDSAMYLCASSRQRDSHEQYFGPGTRLTVT.